This passage covers 18 T cell receptor beta chains from one sample sequenced in a study of blood T cell repertoires in COVID-19. The assay was immunoSEQ multiplex PCR, and TCRdb's table has in-frame clones only and misses some. The top ten hold 7% to 7.5% of the sample, which has 150,000 to 200,000 clones, 70% to 90% seen once. The sequencing sample was made of peripheral blood. These receptors all come from an elderly woman in a cohort sampled during active or convalescent COVID-19.

V is TRBV23-1 and J is TRBJ2-2; a weak D match, TRBD1 (7 bases). TRBV23-1 is classed as an ORF, of uncertain function. The CDR3 is 14 amino acids. The V end lost 8 bases, the J end lost 1 base, and 11 bases lay between the germline ends. For the CDR3, the DNA is TGCGCCAGCGGAGGGACAGAGAACACCGGGGAGCTGTTTTTT. Encoded protein: CASGGTENTGELFF.

The rearrangement uses TRBV4-1 and TRBJ2-2; TRBD1 might be the D (5 bases). V was shortened by 3 bases and J by 1 base, with 15 bases between the two germline ends. This CDR3 is built from 17 residues. CDR1 is MGHRA and CDR2 is YSYEKL in the germline V gene. The CDR3 loop is CASSHGPWQGNTGELFF. CDR3 bases: TGCGCCAGCAGCCATGGACCCTGGCAGGGGAACACCGGGGAGCTGTTTTTT.

V and J are TRBV7-8 and TRBJ2-5; 12 bases match TRBD2. The CDR3 has 19 amino acids. Germline V gene sequence: CDR1 SGHVS, CDR2 FQNEAQ. Losses at the gene ends were 2 bases for V and 5 bases for J; bases not matched to a gene: 15. This CDR3 is CASSLFPAPLGTSGETQYF. CDR3 coding DNA: TGTGCCAGCAGCTTATTTCCAGCCCCCCTGGGGACTAGCGGGGAGACCCAGTACTTC.

The chain couples TRBV19 to TRBJ1-6; D is ambiguous. The V gene lost 2 bases and the J gene lost 7 bases, with 15 bases spanning the gap. The CDR3 sequence is 16 residues long. Germline assignment: CDR1 LNHDA and CDR2 SQIVND (reference sequence). CDR3 sequence (DNA): TGTGCCAGTAGTATAAGAGGACGGGGAAAGAATTCACCCCTCCACTTT. As protein: CASSIRGRGKNSPLHF.

This chain links TRBV6-6 with TRBJ1-1; TRBD1 matches at 9 bases. Germline CDR1 and CDR2: MNHNY and SVGAGI (reference sequence). V was clipped by 7 bases and J by 7 bases; unmatched bases: 7. The CDR3 spans 13 residues. CDR3 in DNA: TGTGCCAGCACCCCCCCGGGACAGGGTGAAGCTTTCTTT. Protein product: CASTPPGQGEAFF.

The rearrangement uses TRBV10-2 and TRBJ2-1; 9 nucleotides match TRBD2. V trimming: 5 bases; J trimming: 12 bases; junction bases outside the gene matches: 14. This CDR3 spans 15 amino acids. Germline CDR1 is WSHSY and CDR2 is SAAADI. The CDR3 DNA reads TGCGCCAGCAGTTTGGTATTAGCGGGAGACAAGAGGCAGTTCTTC. It yields the protein CASSLVLAGDKRQFF.

This clone was recorded a few times. The genes are TRBV4-1 and TRBJ1-3, with D possibly being TRBD1 (5 bases). Germline CDR1 reads MGHRA; CDR2 reads YSYEKL. V was shortened by 4 bases and J by 4 bases, with 17 bases between the two germline ends. This CDR3 has 16 amino acids. CDR3 protein: CASSRDFLNSGNTIYF. CDR3 DNA sequence: TGCGCCAGCAGCCGGGACTTTCTAAACTCGGGAAACACCATATATTTT.

DNA of the CDR3: TGTGCCAGCAGTCGGGGGGCTAGCACAGATACGCAGTATTTT. Translation gives CASSRGASTDTQYF. The chain is built from TRBV28 and TRBJ2-3; D is possibly TRBD2 (7 bases). This CDR3 spans 14 amino acids. The V and J ends lost 5 bases and 0 bases respectively, with 9 bases between them. CDR1 is MDHEN, CDR2 SYDVKM, per germline.

This clone appeared once. The chain combines TRBV7-9 with TRBJ2-7, with D uncertain. This CDR3 is built from 13 residues. The germline V and J ends were trimmed by 6 bases and 3 bases, with 12 bases remaining between them. Germline V gene data show CDR1 as SEHNR and CDR2 as FQNEAQ (reference sequence). The CDR3 DNA sequence: TGTGCCAGCAGTCCCCAGGCGAACTACGAGCAGTACTTC. It yields the protein CASSPQANYEQYF.

The gene calls are TRBV3-1 (or the pseudogene TRBV3-2) and TRBJ1-2; D unclear. V was cut by 5 bases and J by 1 base, with 8 bases left in between. The CDR3 runs 13 residues. Germline-derived CDR1 and CDR2 are LGHDT and YNNKEL (reference sequence). As DNA, the CDR3 is TGTGCCAGCAGCGGCAGTAATAACTATGGCTACACCTTC. The encoded protein is CASSGSNNYGYTF.

V is TRBV2 and J is TRBJ1-6; maybe TRBD1 (6 bases). Germline CDR1 reads SNHLY; CDR2 reads FYNNEI. V was clipped by 1 base and J by 9 bases, with 13 bases between them. The CDR3 contains 15 residues. Here the CDR3 reads CASSEGGRGGSPLHF. The CDR3 region has the DNA TGTGCCAGCAGTGAAGGGGGCAGGGGTGGTTCACCCCTCCACTTT.

This clone appeared once. CDR3 in DNA: TGCAGTGCTAGTAGGACTAGCGGGAGCTCCTACAATGAGCAGTTCTTC. Amino acids: CSASRTSGSSYNEQFF. The chain is built from TRBV20-1 and TRBJ2-1; TRBD2 matches at 13 bases. There are 16 residues in the CDR3. Germline CDR1 is DFQATT and CDR2 is SNEGSKA (reference sequence). Germline trimming cut 3 bases from V and 0 bases from J; bases unmatched to any gene: 2.

The rearrangement uses TRBV14 and TRBJ1-2, with 7 nucleotides matching TRBD1. Germline-derived CDR1 and CDR2 are SGHDN and FVKESK. The junction had 5 bases not matched to a gene; V was cut back by 0 bases and J by 4 bases. The CDR3 has 15 amino acids. The CDR3 bases are TGTGCCAGCAGCCAAGATGGAAGGGGGCTCTATGGCTACACCTTC. The encoded protein is CASSQDGRGLYGYTF.

J is TRBJ1-1 and V is TRBV30; unclear D gene. The CDR3 is 13 residues long. Germline V gene lookup returns CDR1 GTSNPN and CDR2 SVGIG (reference sequence). Trimming shortened V by 4 bases and J by 6 bases, and 15 bases separated the two germline ends. The CDR3 sequence is CAWTRGPMAEAFF. In DNA, the CDR3 is TGTGCCTGGACGCGAGGTCCAATGGCTGAAGCTTTCTTT.

This rearrangement joins TRBV10-2 to TRBJ1-1; D is possibly TRBD1 (6 bases). Between the trimmed V and J ends, which lost 6 bases and 1 base, there was a span of 12 bases. CDR1 and CDR2 from the germline V gene are WSHSY and SAAADI. The CDR3 is 14 amino acids. This CDR3 reads CASSKRDTNTEAFF. CDR3 DNA sequence: TGCGCCAGCAGCAAAAGGGACACGAACACTGAAGCTTTCTTT.

This chain joins TRBV27 and TRBJ1-2; TRBD1 agrees at 8 bases. The CDR3 has 14 amino acids. With V trimmed by 8 bases and J by 3 bases, 8 bases remained unmatched. Germline V CDR1 and CDR2: MNHEY, SMNVEV (reference sequence). Written as DNA, the CDR3 is TGTGCCAGCGGGAGAGGACAGGGCTACTATGGCTACACCTTC. Translated: CASGRGQGYYGYTF.

This clone was counted a few times. The rearrangement links TRBV29-1 to TRBJ2-1; D may be TRBD2 (6 bases). CDR1 and CDR2 from the germline V gene are SQVTM and ANQGSEA. The CDR3 totals 14 residues. V lost 7 bases and J lost 9, with 22 bases in between. Here the CDR3 DNA reads TGCAGCGACTCCCAGGTGAGAGCCGGGGGTGAGCAGTTCTTC. Encoded protein: CSDSQVRAGGEQFF.

CDR3: CATAGTGNEQFF. CDR3 DNA: TGTGCCACCGCGGGGACGGGCAATGAGCAGTTCTTC. V usage is TRBV5-5 and J usage is TRBJ2-1; D possibly corresponds to TRBD2 (6 bases). Looked up from germline, CDR1 is SGHKS and CDR2 is YYEKEE (reference sequence). With 9 bases removed from V and 6 bases from J, the gap between germline ends came to 13 bases. The CDR3 is 12 residues long.